The 30 T cell receptor beta chains below were found in one sample sequenced in a study of T cell repertoires in cytomegalovirus infection. One entry per CDR3 protein, called by TCRdb with MiXCR from the reads. The sample has under 200,000 distinct CDR3 sequences, 25% to 30% seen once. Sequencing was carried out using PBMCs. Receptor source: a human donor in good health (CMV status not recorded). Some clones in this sample may be carry-over from other donors' samples.

The rearrangement links TRBV12-3 or TRBV12-4 to TRBJ1-1; 8 positions match TRBD1. After removal of 7 bases from V and 2 bases from J, the junction contained 9 bases not matched to a gene. The CDR3 has 15 residues. CDR3 nucleotides: TGTGCCAGCACCCCAGACAGGGGCCTAAACACTGAAGCTTTCTTT. Translating gives CASTPDRGLNTEAFF.

The chain uses TRBV10-3 and TRBJ2-5; D is uncertain. V was trimmed by 8 bases and J by 4 bases, leaving 5 bases between them. The CDR3 has 10 amino acids. Per the germline V gene, CDR1 is ENHRY and CDR2 is SYGVKD. This CDR3 reads CAIYRETQYF. DNA for the CDR3: TGTGCCATCTATCGAGAGACCCAGTACTTC.

The rearrangement links TRBV7-9 to TRBJ2-5; D possibly corresponds to TRBD1 (6 bases). The CDR3 sequence is 14 residues long. With 7 bases removed from V and 0 bases from J, the gap between germline ends came to 12 bases. The germline V gene encodes CDR1 SEHNR and CDR2 FQNEAQ (reference sequence). CDR3 coding DNA: TGTGCCAGCAACCCTGGACAGTACCAAGAGACCCAGTACTTC. Protein product: CASNPGQYQETQYF.

The sample holds a few counts of this clonotype. The chain joins TRBV7-2 to TRBJ2-1; TRBD1 might be the D (6 bases). Germline CDR1 SGHTA, CDR2 FQGNSA. This CDR3 is built from 13 residues. Trimming removed 4 bases from V and 9 bases from J, with 13 bases in between. DNA of the CDR3: TGTGCCAGCAGCTCACAGGGTCTGACTGAGCAGTTCTTC. Translation: CASSSQGLTEQFF.

This clonotype was picked up a small number of times. The J gene is TRBJ2-6, the V gene TRBV2; D gene ambiguous. Trimming left V 2 bases short and J 4 bases short, with 6 bases between. The germline CDR1 and CDR2 sequences are SNHLY and FYNNEI. The CDR3 spans 14 residues. The CDR3 here is CASSERSGANVLTF. CDR3 bases: TGTGCCAGCAGTGAACGGTCAGGGGCCAACGTCCTGACTTTC.

The V call is TRBV12-3 or TRBV12-4, the J call TRBJ1-5; weak D call: TRBD1 (5 bases). Deletions cut 5 bases from V and 7 bases from J, with 12 bases between. The CDR3 loop spans 13 amino acids. This CDR3 is CASSRGAGQPQHF. The CDR3 nucleotides read TGTGCCAGCAGTCGGGGCGCAGGGCAGCCCCAGCATTTT.

The chain joins TRBV14 to TRBJ1-2; D is perhaps TRBD1 (6 bases). This CDR3 has 14 amino acids. V gave up 4 bases and J gave up 8 bases, with 17 bases separating them. Per the germline V gene, CDR1 is SGHDN and CDR2 is FVKESK. This chain's CDR3 is CASSLDRGAEGYTF. The CDR3 bases are TGTGCCAGCAGCCTCGACCGGGGGGCAGAGGGCTACACCTTC.

This clonotype appeared a few times. The chain couples TRBV29-1 to TRBJ1-2, with D perhaps matching TRBD1 (5 bases). The ends were cut back, 4 bases at V and 6 bases at J, with 15 bases in the middle. Looked up from germline, CDR1 is SQVTM and CDR2 is ANQGSEA. The CDR3 spans 13 residues. CDR3 DNA sequence: TGCAGCGTTGCCGGGACCCCGGAAGATGGCTACACCTTC. It translates to CSVAGTPEDGYTF.

The sample holds a few counts of this clonotype. This chain joins TRBV7-6 and TRBJ2-7; D is possibly TRBD1 (5 bases). The CDR3 spans 11 residues. Trimming removed 8 bases at V and 2 bases at J, with 7 bases between. The germline gives CDR1 SGHVS, CDR2 FNYEAQ. The CDR3 spells CASGAAYEQYF. CDR3 DNA: TGTGCCAGCGGGGCGGCCTACGAGCAGTACTTC.

The sample holds a few counts of this clonotype. The chain links TRBV7-8 to TRBJ1-2, with 10 bases fitting TRBD1. Trimming took 5 bases from V and 6 from J; bases not matched to a gene: 3. Per the germline V gene, CDR1 is SGHVS and CDR2 is FQNEAQ. The CDR3 covers 13 residues. As DNA, the CDR3 is TGTGCCAGCAGCCGACAGGGGGCGGATGGCTACACCTTC. It translates to CASSRQGADGYTF.

J is TRBJ2-5 and V is TRBV2; D is ambiguous. Germline assignment: CDR1 SNHLY and CDR2 FYNNEI. The V end was cut by 7 bases, the J end by 1 base, with 7 bases between. CDR3 length: 12 amino acids. CDR3 DNA sequence: TGTGCCAGCACCCGCACCCAAGAGACCCAGTACTTC. Translated: CASTRTQETQYF.

The rearrangement links TRBV7-8 to TRBJ2-1, with 8 bases lining up with TRBD1. Germline V gene lookup returns CDR1 SGHVS and CDR2 FQNEAQ. The V segment lost 6 bases and the J segment 7 bases; nucleotides outside the gene matches: 8. This CDR3 contains 14 residues. The CDR3 DNA follows: TGTGCCAGCAGGGTTGCGACAGGGGAAAATGAGCAGTTCTTC. Translation: CASRVATGENEQFF.

This clonotype was seen a single time. The chain couples TRBV6-6 to TRBJ1-3; D is uncertain. V gave up 6 bases and J gave up 3 bases, with 18 bases separating them. The CDR3 runs to 16 residues. CDR1 MNHNY and CDR2 SVGAGI come from the germline V gene (reference sequence). Here the CDR3 DNA reads TGTGCCAGCAGCCCCGGTGGCCGGTCCGGTGGAAACACCATATATTTT. Its translation is CASSPGGRSGGNTIYF.

This chain joins TRBV19 and TRBJ1-5, with D uncertain. The length of the CDR3 is 12 residues. Trimming removed 9 bases from V and 4 bases from J, with 10 bases in between. Germline-derived CDR1 and CDR2 are LNHDA and SQIVND (reference sequence). CDR3 in DNA: TGTGCCAGCCGAGAACTTAATCAGCCCCAGCATTTT. As protein: CASRELNQPQHF.

This clonotype was seen ten or more times. The chain recombines TRBV7-9 with TRBJ1-1; D possibly corresponds to TRBD1 (6 bases). Germline-derived CDR1 and CDR2 are SEHNR and FQNEAQ (reference sequence). The CDR3 length is 15 residues. V gave up 5 bases and J gave up 2 bases, with 15 bases separating them. The CDR3 protein is CASSPGTSANTEAFF. The CDR3 bases are TGTGCCAGCAGCCCCGGGACATCTGCAAACACTGAAGCTTTCTTT. Combining the CDR3 with reference TRBV7-9 and TRBJ1-1 gives the whole variable domain DTGVSQNPRHKITKRGQNVTFRCDPISEHNRLYWYRQTLGQGPEFLTYFQNEAQLEKSRLLSDRFSAERPKGSFSTLEIQRTEQGDSAMYLCASSPGTSANTEAFFGQGTRLTVV.

This rearrangement joins TRBV5-6 to TRBJ2-7, with TRBD2 matching 12 bases. The CDR3 covers 16 residues. Germline CDR1 SGHDT, CDR2 YYEEEE. V lost 4 bases and J lost 7; bases outside the gene matches: 12. The CDR3 DNA reads as TGTGCCAGCAGCCCGCGGACTAGCGGGGCGGCCAGGGAGCAGTACTTC. It translates to CASSPRTSGAAREQYF.

This chain connects TRBV5-6 to TRBJ2-5; D unresolved. Germline-derived CDR1 and CDR2 are SGHDT and YYEEEE. The CDR3 sequence is 15 residues long. Deletions cut 2 bases from V and 5 bases from J, with 16 bases between. CDR3 DNA sequence: TGTGCCAGCAGCTTAGGACGCCGGGCAGTTGAGACCCAGTACTTC. This codes for CASSLGRRAVETQYF.

There are a few counts of this clonotype. The chain combines TRBV20-1 with TRBJ2-5, with TRBD2 matching 9 bases. Germline V lookup: CDR1 DFQATT, CDR2 SNEGSKA (reference sequence). The junction had 10 bases not matched to a gene; V was cut back by 6 bases and J by 2 bases. The CDR3 covers 15 residues. The DNA of the CDR3 is TGCAGTGCCCAACGGGGCGGGGGGGGACAAGAGACCCAGTACTTC. Translated, it gives CSAQRGGGGQETQYF.

The chain is built from TRBV7-2 and TRBJ1-1; D call uncertain. The CDR3 contains 12 residues. Germline CDR1 reads SGHTA; CDR2 reads FQGNSA. Trimming pared 1 base from V and 8 bases from J, leaving 8 bases between. The CDR3 DNA is TGTGCCAGCAGCTTAGTAGGCAGGGAAGCTTTCTTT. It codes for CASSLVGREAFF.

The CDR3 sequence is CASSLSDTNTGELFF. The CDR3 DNA sequence: TGTGCCAGCAGCTTGTCGGATACGAACACCGGGGAGCTGTTTTTT. The chain joins TRBV7-2 to TRBJ2-2; no definite D call. The CDR3 contains 15 residues. Trimming took 3 bases from V and 0 from J, leaving 8 bases between them. Germline V gene sequence: CDR1 SGHTA, CDR2 FQGNSA.

This clonotype was observed a handful of times. The rearrangement links TRBV14 to TRBJ1-1; 8 nucleotides line up with TRBD1. The CDR3 is made up of 17 amino acids. Losses at the gene ends were 0 bases for V and 5 bases for J; bases not matched to a gene: 11. Germline CDR1 and CDR2: SGHDN and FVKESK. Here the CDR3 reads CASSQEGKTGGSTEAFF. The CDR3, as DNA: TGTGCCAGCAGCCAAGAGGGAAAAACAGGGGGGAGTACTGAAGCTTTCTTT.

This chain links TRBV20-1 with TRBJ2-1, with 8 nucleotides matching TRBD2. This CDR3 has 17 amino acids. Germline-derived CDR1 and CDR2 are DFQATT and SNEGSKA (reference sequence). Trimming removed 5 bases from V and 0 bases from J; junction bases left unmatched: 12. CDR3 in DNA: TGCAGTGCTTTAGATGAAGCGGGGGATTTCTCCTACAATGAGCAGTTCTTC. It is translated as CSALDEAGDFSYNEQFF.

The chain joins TRBV28 to TRBJ2-1, with 9 bases identical to TRBD2. The CDR3 runs 16 residues. Germline CDR1 MDHEN, CDR2 SYDVKM. The V segment lost 5 bases and the J segment 7 bases; nucleotides outside the gene matches: 12. Here the CDR3 reads CASSTIKAGGPNEQFF. As DNA, the CDR3 is TGTGCCAGCAGTACTATCAAAGCGGGGGGCCCAAATGAGCAGTTCTTC.

This clonotype came up many times. The CDR3 spells CASSLSLAAKVNYGYTF. In nucleotides, the CDR3 is TGTGCCAGCAGCCTAAGTCTGGCAGCTAAAGTTAACTATGGCTACACCTTC. V and J are TRBV7-2 and TRBJ1-2; D unresolved. CDR3 length equals 17 residues. V dropped 5 bases and J dropped 1 base, with 20 bases sitting between them. CDR1 and CDR2 (germline): SGHTA, FQGNSA. Full variable domain (outside the CDR3, taken from reference TRBV7-2 and TRBJ1-2): GAGVSQSPSNKVTEKGKDVELRCDPISGHTALYWYRQSLGQGLEFLIYFQGNSAPDKSGLPSDRFSAERTGGSVSTLTIQRTQQEDSAVYLCASSLSLAAKVNYGYTFGSGTRLTVV.

The chain combines TRBV28 with TRBJ2-7; 7 nucleotides match TRBD1. The germline V gene has CDR1 MDHEN and CDR2 SYDVKM. Germline trimming cut 6 bases from V and 6 bases from J; bases unmatched to any gene: 11. The CDR3 is 14 residues long. The CDR3 nucleotides read TGTGCCAGCAGCTCTTCGGACAGGCGGAGCGAGCAGTACTTC. Its protein is CASSSSDRRSEQYF.

The V gene is TRBV12-5, the J gene TRBJ2-1; D is uncertain. Germline lookup yields CDR1 LGHNT and CDR2 FRNRAP. The CDR3 is made up of 13 amino acids. V was trimmed by 5 bases and J by 1 base, leaving 6 bases between them. The CDR3: CASGPRSYNEQFF. CDR3 bases: TGTGCTAGTGGTCCCAGGTCCTACAATGAGCAGTTCTTC.

V usage is TRBV19 and J usage is TRBJ1-1; no clear D. This CDR3 comprises 14 residues. Between the trimmed V and J ends, which lost 7 bases and 5 bases, there was a span of 17 bases. Per the germline V gene, CDR1 is LNHDA and CDR2 is SQIVND (reference sequence). The DNA of the CDR3 is TGTGCCAGTATAAAGGTCGGGGTTGGGACTGAAGCTTTCTTT. It translates to CASIKVGVGTEAFF.

This clonotype has only a few counts. The V call is TRBV12-5, the J call TRBJ2-1; D gene uncertain. Germline V CDR1 and CDR2: LGHNT, FRNRAP. Trimming removed 5 bases at V and 5 bases at J, with 10 bases between. The CDR3 loop spans 13 amino acids. CDR3 sequence (DNA): TGTGCTAGTGGTCCACGAACCGACAATGAGCAGTTCTTC. Amino acid sequence: CASGPRTDNEQFF. Together with reference TRBV12-5 and TRBJ2-1, the CDR3 gives the full variable domain: DARVTQTPRHKVTEMGQEVTMRCQPILGHNTVFWYRQTMMQGLELLAYFRNRAPLDDSGMPKDRFSAEMPDATLATLKIQPSEPRDSAVYFCASGPRTDNEQFFGPGTRLTVL.

This clonotype was observed a few times. J is TRBJ1-1 and V is TRBV25-1; no firm D call. V was pared by 6 bases and J by 7 bases, with 21 bases between. The CDR3 length is 15 residues. The germline V gene has CDR1 MGHDK and CDR2 SYGVNS. CDR3: CASRGAGINPFEAFF. DNA for the CDR3: TGTGCCAGCAGGGGAGCCGGGATCAATCCCTTTGAAGCTTTCTTT.

Only one count was recorded for this clonotype. This sequence joins TRBV7-9 and TRBJ2-7, with D perhaps matching TRBD1 or TRBD2 (5 bases each). The ends were cut back, 3 bases at V and 4 bases at J, with 16 bases in the middle. The germline V gene encodes CDR1 SEHNR and CDR2 FQNEAQ (reference sequence). The CDR3 has 15 residues. The CDR3 sequence: CASSFRDAGLYEQYF. Written as DNA, the CDR3 is TGTGCCAGCAGCTTCCGGGACGCAGGCCTTTACGAGCAGTACTTC.